A single count supports the clone carrying this TCR beta chain. 5'RACE with constant-segment primers yielded barcoded, UMI-tagged TCR alpha and TCR beta cDNA libraries. TCRdb ran MiXCR on the 5' RACE reads and lists one entry per CDR3 protein. The sample gives about 400,000 distinct CDR3 sequences, roughly 15% of which show up once; about a fifth is in the top ten. The data originate from a study of T-cell memory formation after mild COVID-19. The CDR3 runs 14 residues. From germline, CDR1 is KGHSH and CDR2 LQKENI. The sequenced sample was PBMCs or a T cell subset sorted from them (not recorded which). The receptor comes from a man younger than 35 who had mild COVID-19 (a few samples of this study predate the infection). Cell type and time point are not known. This sequence joins TRBV18 and TRBJ2-7, with 9 positions matching TRBD2. CDR3 in DNA: TGTGCCAGCTCACCGGCTAGCGGGGCCTACGAGCAGTACGTA. Amino acids: CASSPASGAYEQYV.